This T cell receptor beta chain was documented in a study of blood T cell repertoires in COVID-19. Study information: There were acute and convalescent COVID-19 samples, and they came from the United States, Italy and Spain. PBMCs, B-cell-depleted T cells, or T cells were the source of the cDNA or gDNA that made up the material.

Source study methods: How many nucleated cells were present was estimated from reference gene primer amplification. Clones were read by immunoSEQ multiplex PCR, and TCRdb kept only the in-frame ones, dropping some. V and J calls and clone size come straight from that table; D and trimming were deduced from the DNA. The repertoire holds about 190,000 clones, around four fifths seen once, with less than 20% in the top ten. The germline gives CDR1 LNHDA, CDR2 SQIVND (reference sequence). Trimming at V came to 8 bases and at J to 10 bases, leaving 2 bases not matched to a gene. This CDR3 region has 11 residues.

The chain is built from TRBV19 and TRBJ1-4; 9 bases are shared with TRBD1. The clonotype originates from a human donor in a cohort sampled during active COVID-19. Sequencing was performed on peripheral blood. CDR3 coding DNA: TGTGCCAGTGAGACAGGGGGAAAACTGTTTTTT. This encodes CASETGGKLFF.